A single sample gave rise to the 21 T cell receptor beta chains below, sequenced in a study of blood T cell repertoires in COVID-19. The data were produced by immunoSEQ multiplex PCR, yet TCRdb's version contains in-frame clones alone and is incomplete. The sample includes roughly 120,000 clones, around 87% of them seen just once. Sequencing input: peripheral blood. The receptor source for this set is a woman in her 70s with acute or convalescent COVID-19.

The chain uses TRBV27 and TRBJ1-6; TRBD1 matches at 7 bases. Losses at the gene ends were 0 bases for V and 7 bases for J; bases not matched to a gene: 6. The CDR3 totals 16 residues. Germline assignment: CDR1 MNHEY and CDR2 SMNVEV (reference sequence). For the CDR3, the DNA is TGTGCCAGCAGTTTATCGAGTGACAGGGACAATTCACCCCTCCACTTT. Protein product: CASSLSSDRDNSPLHF.

This clone was detected a few times. V and J are TRBV25-1 and TRBJ1-6; unclear D gene. The V and J ends lost 1 base and 7 bases respectively, with 14 bases between them. The germline V gene has CDR1 MGHDK and CDR2 SYGVNS. This CDR3 contains 16 residues. In nucleotides, the CDR3 is TGTGCCAGCAGTGAATGGAAGGGAGACGGCAATTCACCCCTCCACTTT. Translated: CASSEWKGDGNSPLHF. Supplemented by reference TRBV25-1 and TRBJ1-6, the full variable domain reads EADIYQTPRYLVIGTGKKITLECSQTMGHDKMYWYQQDPGMELHLIHYSYGVNSTEKGDLSSESTVSRIRTEHFPLTLESARPSHTSQYLCASSEWKGDGNSPLHFGNGTRLTVT.

The V call is TRBV7-9, the J call TRBJ2-3; D uncertain. The CDR3 sequence is 14 residues long. V lost 4 bases, J lost 6 bases, and 14 bases lay in between. Germline V CDR1 and CDR2: SEHNR, FQNEAQ (reference sequence). CDR3: CASSSPRLHDTQYF. The CDR3 region has the DNA TGTGCCAGCAGCTCTCCGCGTCTTCACGATACGCAGTATTTT.

CDR3 nucleotides: TGTGCCAGAAGCCCTTGGGACAGCCGCTATGGCTACACCTTC. Its protein is CARSPWDSRYGYTF. The genes are TRBV5-3 and TRBJ1-2, with 7 bases aligning to TRBD1. TRBV5-3 falls under the ORF class, with uncertain function. V dropped 4 bases and J dropped 4; count of bases not matched to a gene: 7. The CDR3 consists of 14 residues.

The chain links TRBV5-1 to TRBJ2-1; D ambiguous. This CDR3 region has 16 residues. Trimming removed 0 bases from V and 0 bases from J, with 10 bases in between. Germline assignment: CDR1 SGHRS and CDR2 YFSETQ. This CDR3 reads CASSLVAASSYNEQFF. DNA for the CDR3: TGCGCCAGCAGCTTGGTGGCGGCCAGCTCCTACAATGAGCAGTTCTTC.

The rearrangement links TRBV27 to TRBJ2-7; 10 bases match TRBD1. V lost 7 bases and J lost 5; bases outside the gene matches: 11. Germline V gene sequence: CDR1 MNHEY, CDR2 SMNVEV (reference sequence). The CDR3 is 15 amino acids. CDR3 protein: CASKRSGTGADEQYF. The CDR3 nucleotides are TGTGCCAGCAAACGATCCGGGACAGGGGCGGACGAGCAGTACTTC.

The chain has TRBV7-9 and TRBJ1-1; D uncertain. V dropped 0 bases and J dropped 4 bases, with 12 bases sitting between them. This CDR3 is built from 15 residues. Germline V CDR1 and CDR2: SEHNR, FQNEAQ (reference sequence). The CDR3 is CASSLASVGLTEAFF. The CDR3 DNA sequence: TGTGCCAGCAGCTTAGCCTCGGTCGGACTCACTGAAGCTTTCTTT.

The V call is TRBV19, the J call TRBJ2-7; 10 nucleotides align to TRBD2. Trimming took 8 bases from V and 4 from J; bases not matched to a gene: 5. This CDR3 is built from 13 residues. Germline V lookup: CDR1 LNHDA, CDR2 SQIVND (reference sequence). CDR3 nucleotide sequence: TGTGCCAGTGGCGCTAGCGGGGGTTACGAGCAGTACTTC. It specifies CASGASGGYEQYF. The complete variable domain, with remaining parts taken from reference TRBV19 and TRBJ2-7, reads DGGITQSPKYLFRKEGQNVTLSCEQNLNHDAMYWYRQDPGQGLRLIYYSQIVNDFQKGDIAEGYSVSREKKESFPLTVTSAQKNPTAFYLCASGASGGYEQYFGPGTRLTVT.

The CDR3 is CASSWDRVGEAFF. CDR3 bases: TGTGCCAGCAGTTGGGACAGGGTTGGTGAAGCTTTCTTT. V and J are TRBV6-5 and TRBJ1-1, with 9 nucleotides matching TRBD1. V was pared by 4 bases and J by 7 bases, with 4 bases of the junction left unmatched. Germline loops: CDR1 MNHEY, CDR2 SVGAGI. The CDR3 spans 13 residues.

V and J are TRBV3-1 (or the pseudogene TRBV3-2) and TRBJ2-1, with TRBD2 matching over 11 bases. This CDR3 has 16 amino acids. Germline-derived CDR1 and CDR2 are LGHDT and YNNKEL (reference sequence). Trimming took 2 bases from V and 8 from J; bases not matched to a gene: 8. The CDR3 loop is CASSQIAGGPMDEQFF. The CDR3 region has the DNA TGTGCCAGCAGCCAAATAGCGGGGGGGCCGATGGATGAGCAGTTCTTC.

The V call is TRBV3-1 (or the pseudogene TRBV3-2), the J call TRBJ2-1; 10 bases are shared with TRBD2. CDR1 is LGHDT and CDR2 is YNNKEL in the germline V gene (reference sequence). V was pared by 8 bases and J by 4 bases, with 5 bases of the junction left unmatched. The CDR3 sequence is 14 residues long. In DNA form, the CDR3 reads TGTGCCAGCCAACTAGCGGGGAGTTACAATGAGCAGTTCTTC. Translating gives CASQLAGSYNEQFF.

This clone was recorded only once. V gene TRBV11-3 combines with J gene TRBJ1-1, with 8 bases lining up with TRBD1. The CDR3 totals 15 residues. Germline values: CDR1 SGHNT, CDR2 YENEEA. Trimming took 2 bases from V and 1 from J; bases not matched to a gene: 3. The CDR3 here is CASSLFGTGNTEAFF. In DNA, the CDR3 is TGTGCCAGCAGCTTATTTGGGACAGGGAACACTGAAGCTTTCTTT.

The rearrangement links TRBV6-5 to TRBJ1-5; 8 bases are a match to TRBD1. Germline V gives CDR1 MNHEY, CDR2 SVGAGI. Trimming cost V 6 bases and J 6 bases; bases outside gene matches: 10. CDR3 length: 15 residues. CDR3 sequence: CASSPLDRGGQPQHF. The CDR3 DNA is TGTGCCAGCAGCCCCCTCGACAGGGGTGGTCAGCCCCAGCATTTT.

In nucleotides, the CDR3 is TGTGCCAGCAGGATGATGACAGGGAACACTGAAGCTTTCTTT. Translating gives CASRMMTGNTEAFF. The chain couples TRBV28 to TRBJ1-1; a weak D match, TRBD1 (6 bases). V was clipped by 6 bases and J by 1 base, with 12 bases between them. The V gene's germline CDR1 is MDHEN and CDR2 SYDVKM. This CDR3 spans 14 amino acids.

The chain links TRBV2 to TRBJ1-4; a weak D match, TRBD1 (6 bases). Between the trimmed V and J ends, which lost 6 bases and 7 bases, there was a span of 18 bases. Germline CDR1 SNHLY, CDR2 FYNNEI. The CDR3 totals 15 residues. In DNA, the CDR3 is TGTGCCAGCAGAAGTACCGGGACACGGGGTGAAAAACTGTTTTTT. It specifies CASRSTGTRGEKLFF.

V is TRBV4-1 and J is TRBJ2-3, with D perhaps matching TRBD1 (6 bases). The CDR3 runs to 16 residues. Per the germline V gene, CDR1 is MGHRA and CDR2 is YSYEKL. V lost 5 bases to trimming and J lost 3 bases, with 18 bases between them. DNA for the CDR3: TGCGCCAGCAGCTGGGGAGCGTCTAGGGGGACAGATACGCAGTATTTT. Translated: CASSWGASRGTDTQYF.

V gene TRBV3-1 (or the pseudogene TRBV3-2) combines with J gene TRBJ2-7; 8 bases match TRBD1. Germline values: CDR1 LGHDT, CDR2 YNNKEL (reference sequence). After removal of 2 bases from V and 7 bases from J, the junction contained 4 bases not matched to a gene. The CDR3 totals 13 residues. The CDR3 DNA reads as TGTGCCAGCAGCCAACAGGGGGCGCGGGAGCAGTACTTC. It codes for CASSQQGAREQYF.

The J gene is TRBJ1-1, the V gene TRBV19; D is perhaps TRBD1 (6 bases). Germline CDR1 is LNHDA and CDR2 is SQIVND (reference sequence). Trimming took off 5 bases at V and 6 bases at J, with 16 bases between the two ends. There are 14 residues in the CDR3. The chain's CDR3 is CASSLFIHRAEAFF. The CDR3 DNA reads as TGTGCCAGTAGTTTGTTCATCCACAGGGCTGAAGCTTTCTTT. The full variable domain, its missing parts supplied by reference TRBV19 and TRBJ1-1, is DGGITQSPKYLFRKEGQNVTLSCEQNLNHDAMYWYRQDPGQGLRLIYYSQIVNDFQKGDIAEGYSVSREKKESFPLTVTSAQKNPTAFYLCASSLFIHRAEAFFGQGTRLTVV.

The V gene is TRBV7-3, the J gene TRBJ2-4; TRBD1 agrees at 7 bases. This CDR3 is built from 15 residues. From germline, CDR1 is SGHTA and CDR2 FQGTGA. Trimming at V came to 2 bases and at J to 2 bases, leaving 3 bases not matched to a gene. Here the CDR3 reads CASSLETGTKNIQYF. The CDR3 nucleotides are TGTGCCAGCAGCTTAGAGACAGGGACCAAAAACATTCAGTACTTC.

The chain is built from TRBV29-1 and TRBJ1-4; TRBD1 matches 8 bases. V lost 6 bases and J lost 7; bases outside the gene matches: 10. Germline V gene data show CDR1 as SQVTM and CDR2 as ANQGSEA. The CDR3 length is 14 residues. In DNA form, the CDR3 reads TGCAGCGTCTTCAGGACAGGGATTCGTGAAAAACTGTTTTTT. Residues: CSVFRTGIREKLFF.

This clone was detected only a few times. The rearrangement links TRBV19 to TRBJ1-3, with a weak D call TRBD1 (5 bases). The CDR3 is made up of 14 amino acids. Germline CDR1 and CDR2: LNHDA and SQIVND (reference sequence). V was clipped by 3 bases and J by 2 bases, with 8 bases between them. The CDR3 here is CASSIGRAGNTIYF. Written as DNA, the CDR3 is TGTGCCAGTAGTATTGGCAGGGCTGGAAACACCATATATTTT. The entire variable domain, with the rest obtained from reference TRBV19 and TRBJ1-3, is as follows: DGGITQSPKYLFRKEGQNVTLSCEQNLNHDAMYWYRQDPGQGLRLIYYSQIVNDFQKGDIAEGYSVSREKKESFPLTVTSAQKNPTAFYLCASSIGRAGNTIYFGEGSWLTVV.